The 6 T cell receptor beta chains presented below share a single source sample, sequenced in a study of OX40 agonist ivuxolimab in advanced cancers. Sequencing used immunoSEQ multiplex PCR; TCRdb keeps in-frame clones, though not all of them. Of under 95,000 clones in the sample, roughly 86% are singletons; the top ten hold around 0.76%. Specimen: CD4+ or CD8+ T cells sorted from blood, collected in a trial of the OX40 agonist ivuxolimab. The receptors come from an adult with an advanced solid tumor such as melanoma, head and neck, liver or kidney cancer.

The V gene is TRBV29-1, the J gene TRBJ2-2; 7 bases match TRBD1. The CDR3 sequence is 13 residues long. V was pared by 5 bases and J by 6 bases, with 6 bases of the junction left unmatched. Germline-derived CDR1 and CDR2 are SQVTM and ANQGSEA. The CDR3 loop is CSVQGVVAGELFF. The CDR3 DNA follows: TGCAGCGTTCAGGGGGTAGTGGCCGGGGAGCTGTTTTTT.

V gene TRBV5-4 combines with J gene TRBJ2-3; D perhaps matches TRBD1 (6 bases). Germline CDR1 is SGHNT and CDR2 is YYREEE (reference sequence). Trimming removed 0 bases from V and 3 bases from J, with 8 bases in between. This CDR3 is built from 14 residues. CDR3 nucleotides: TGTGCCAGCAGCTTGGTGGGGGCTACAGATACGCAGTATTTT. The encoded protein is CASSLVGATDTQYF.

The CDR3: CASSLQGGLVGEKLFF. Written as DNA, the CDR3 is TGTGCCAGCAGCTTACAGGGGGGGCTAGTAGGTGAAAAACTGTTTTTT. The chain is built from TRBV7-2 and TRBJ1-4; 7 nucleotides match TRBD1. The V gene's germline CDR1 is SGHTA and CDR2 FQGNSA. The CDR3 has 16 amino acids. V shed 2 bases and J 7 bases; nucleotides not matched to a gene: 10.

This clone was picked up one time. The chain has TRBV7-2 and TRBJ2-5; TRBD1 aligns across 7 bases. Germline assignment: CDR1 SGHTA and CDR2 FQGNSA. The CDR3 sequence is 14 residues long. With 6 bases clipped from V and 4 bases from J, the junction kept 8 bases outside the gene matches. CDR3 DNA: TGTGCCAGCAGTGTAGGGGGCTTAGGAGAGACCCAGTACTTC. Encoded protein: CASSVGGLGETQYF.

The rearrangement links TRBV27 to TRBJ2-7, with D perhaps TRBD1 (6 bases). V was trimmed by 0 bases and J by 4 bases, leaving 16 bases between them. Germline V CDR1 and CDR2: MNHEY, SMNVEV (reference sequence). The CDR3 extends over 16 amino acids. This CDR3 reads CASSLSGGRGAYEQYF. The CDR3 coding sequence is TGTGCCAGCAGTTTATCGGGCGGCAGGGGAGCATACGAGCAGTACTTC.

The chain couples TRBV29-1 to TRBJ2-5; 7 bases match TRBD1. The CDR3 loop spans 16 amino acids. The trim removed 6 bases at V and 2 bases at J, leaving 15 bases unmatched. Germline V CDR1 and CDR2: SQVTM, ANQGSEA. CDR3 sequence: CSVLIIERGRQETQYF. CDR3 in DNA: TGCAGCGTCCTAATAATCGAGAGGGGGCGGCAAGAGACCCAGTACTTC. The whole variable domain, filled in from reference TRBV29-1 and TRBJ2-5, reads SAVISQKPSRDICQRGTSLTIQCQVDSQVTMMFWYRQQPGQSLTLIATANQGSEATYESGFVIDKFPISRPNLTFSTLTVSNMSPEDSSIYLCSVLIIERGRQETQYFGPGTRLLVL.